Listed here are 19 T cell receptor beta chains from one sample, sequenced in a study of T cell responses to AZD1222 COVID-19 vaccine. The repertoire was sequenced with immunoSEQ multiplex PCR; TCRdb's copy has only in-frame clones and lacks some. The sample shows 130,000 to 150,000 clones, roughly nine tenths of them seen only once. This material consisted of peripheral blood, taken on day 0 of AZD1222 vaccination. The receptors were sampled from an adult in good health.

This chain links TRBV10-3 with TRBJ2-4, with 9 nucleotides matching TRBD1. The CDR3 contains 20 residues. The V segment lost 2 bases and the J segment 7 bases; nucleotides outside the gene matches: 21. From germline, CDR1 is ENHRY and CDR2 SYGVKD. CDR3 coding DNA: TGTGCCATCAGTGAGCCGCCCGAGACAGGGGGTTTTCCGAGGAACAACATTCAGTACTTC. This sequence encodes CAISEPPETGGFPRNNIQYF.

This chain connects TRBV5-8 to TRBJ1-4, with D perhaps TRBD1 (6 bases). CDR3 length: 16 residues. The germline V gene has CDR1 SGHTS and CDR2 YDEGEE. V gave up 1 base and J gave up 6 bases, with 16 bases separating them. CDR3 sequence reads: CASSLLAAGEYEKLFF. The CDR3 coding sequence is TGTGCCAGCAGCTTGCTGGCGGCAGGGGAGTATGAAAAACTGTTTTTT.

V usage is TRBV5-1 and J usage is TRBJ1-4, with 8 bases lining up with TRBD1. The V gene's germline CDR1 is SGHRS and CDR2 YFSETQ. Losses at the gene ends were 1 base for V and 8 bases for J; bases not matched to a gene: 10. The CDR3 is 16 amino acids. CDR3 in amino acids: CASSLIGQGLWEKLFF. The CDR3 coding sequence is TGCGCCAGCAGCTTGATTGGACAGGGCTTATGGGAAAAACTGTTTTTT.

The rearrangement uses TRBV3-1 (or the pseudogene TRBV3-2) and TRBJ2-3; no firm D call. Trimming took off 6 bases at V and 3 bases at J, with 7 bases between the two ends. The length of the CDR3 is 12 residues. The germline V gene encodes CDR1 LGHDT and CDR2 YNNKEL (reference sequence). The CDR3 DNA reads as TGTGCCAGCAGTCCCCGAACAGATACGCAGTATTTT. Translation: CASSPRTDTQYF.

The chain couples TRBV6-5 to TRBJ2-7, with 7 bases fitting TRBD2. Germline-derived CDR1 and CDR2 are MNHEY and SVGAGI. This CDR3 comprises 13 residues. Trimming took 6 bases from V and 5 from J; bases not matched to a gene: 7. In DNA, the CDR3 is TGTGCCAGCAGCGATGCGGGGGAGGACGAGCAGTACTTC. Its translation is CASSDAGEDEQYF.

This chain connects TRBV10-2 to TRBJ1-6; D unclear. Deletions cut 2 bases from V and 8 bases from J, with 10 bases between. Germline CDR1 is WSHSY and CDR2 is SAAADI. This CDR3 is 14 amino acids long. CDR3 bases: TGCGCCAGCAGTGAGGTCGGCCAACATTCACCCCTCCACTTT. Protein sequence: CASSEVGQHSPLHF.

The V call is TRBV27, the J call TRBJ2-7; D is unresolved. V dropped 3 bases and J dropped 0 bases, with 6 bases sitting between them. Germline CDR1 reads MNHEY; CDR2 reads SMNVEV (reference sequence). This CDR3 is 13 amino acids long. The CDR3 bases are TGTGCCAGCAGTTTCCGATACTCCTACGAGCAGTACTTC. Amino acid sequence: CASSFRYSYEQYF.

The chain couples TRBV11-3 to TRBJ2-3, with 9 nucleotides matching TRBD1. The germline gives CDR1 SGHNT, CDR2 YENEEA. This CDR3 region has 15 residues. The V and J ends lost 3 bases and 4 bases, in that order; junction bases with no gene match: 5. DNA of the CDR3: TGTGCCAGCAGCTTCAACAGGGGGCTGGCAGATACGCAGTATTTT. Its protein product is CASSFNRGLADTQYF.

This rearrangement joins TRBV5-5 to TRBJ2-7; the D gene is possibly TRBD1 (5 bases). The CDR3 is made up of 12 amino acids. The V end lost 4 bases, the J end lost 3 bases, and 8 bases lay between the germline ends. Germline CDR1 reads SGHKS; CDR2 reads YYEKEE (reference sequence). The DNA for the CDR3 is TGTGCCAGCAGCGACAGAGTCTACGAGCAGTACTTC. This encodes CASSDRVYEQYF.

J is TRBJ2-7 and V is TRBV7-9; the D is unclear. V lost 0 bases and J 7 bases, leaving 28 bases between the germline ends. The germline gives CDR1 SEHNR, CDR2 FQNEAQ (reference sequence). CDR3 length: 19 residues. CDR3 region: CASSLAIRLTGLQRGEQYF. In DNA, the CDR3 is TGTGCCAGCAGCTTAGCGATTCGGCTAACGGGCCTACAACGTGGGGAGCAGTACTTC. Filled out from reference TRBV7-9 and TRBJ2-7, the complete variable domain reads DTGVSQNPRHKITKRGQNVTFRCDPISEHNRLYWYRQTLGQGPEFLTYFQNEAQLEKSRLLSDRFSAERPKGSFSTLEIQRTEQGDSAMYLCASSLAIRLTGLQRGEQYFGPGTRLTVT.

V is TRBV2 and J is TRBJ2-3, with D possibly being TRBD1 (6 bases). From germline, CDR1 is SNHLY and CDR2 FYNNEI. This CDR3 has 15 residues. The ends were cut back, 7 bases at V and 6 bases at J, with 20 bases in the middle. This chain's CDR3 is CASNPWGRIGDTQYF. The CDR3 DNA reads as TGTGCCAGCAACCCCTGGGGGCGAATTGGCGATACGCAGTATTTT.

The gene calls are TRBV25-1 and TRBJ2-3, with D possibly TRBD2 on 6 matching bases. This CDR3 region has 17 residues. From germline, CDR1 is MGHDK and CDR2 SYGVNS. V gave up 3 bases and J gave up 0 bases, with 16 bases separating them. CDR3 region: CASSDPLGGTSTDTQYF. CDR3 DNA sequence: TGTGCCAGCAGTGACCCCCTGGGGGGTACTAGCACAGATACGCAGTATTTT.

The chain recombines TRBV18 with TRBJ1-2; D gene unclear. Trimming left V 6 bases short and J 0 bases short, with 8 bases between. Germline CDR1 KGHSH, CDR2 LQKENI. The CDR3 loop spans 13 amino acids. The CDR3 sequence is CASSEVANYGYTF. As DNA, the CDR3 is TGTGCCAGCTCCGAAGTGGCTAACTATGGCTACACCTTC.

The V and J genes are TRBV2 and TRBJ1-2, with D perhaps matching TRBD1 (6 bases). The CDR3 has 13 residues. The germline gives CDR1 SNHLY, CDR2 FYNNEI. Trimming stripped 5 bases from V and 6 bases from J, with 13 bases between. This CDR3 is CASSTGQTNGYTF. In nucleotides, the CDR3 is TGTGCCAGCAGTACTGGACAGACCAATGGCTACACCTTC.

The CDR3 sequence is CASSSIVYEQYF. DNA for the CDR3: TGTGCCAGCAGTAGCATCGTCTACGAGCAGTACTTC. The chain combines TRBV6-6 with TRBJ2-7; D uncertain. Germline lookup yields CDR1 MNHNY and CDR2 SVGAGI (reference sequence). V lost 5 bases and J lost 3, with 8 bases in between. The CDR3 consists of 12 residues.

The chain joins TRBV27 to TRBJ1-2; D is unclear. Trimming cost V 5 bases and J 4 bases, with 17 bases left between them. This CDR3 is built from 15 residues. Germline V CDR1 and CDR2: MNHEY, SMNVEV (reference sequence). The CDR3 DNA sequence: TGTGCCAGCAGTCCCGAGAGAACCGCTTTCTATGGCTACACCTTC. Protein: CASSPERTAFYGYTF.

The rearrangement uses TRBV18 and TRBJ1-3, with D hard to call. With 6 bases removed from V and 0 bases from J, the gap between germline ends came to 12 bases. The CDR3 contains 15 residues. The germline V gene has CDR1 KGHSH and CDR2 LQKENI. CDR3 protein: CASSQQPSSGNTIYF. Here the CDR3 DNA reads TGTGCCAGCTCTCAACAGCCCAGCTCTGGAAACACCATATATTTT.

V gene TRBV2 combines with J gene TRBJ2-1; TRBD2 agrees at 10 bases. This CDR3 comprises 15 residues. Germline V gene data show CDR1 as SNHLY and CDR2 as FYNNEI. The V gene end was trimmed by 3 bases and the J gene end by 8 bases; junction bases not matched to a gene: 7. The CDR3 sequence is CASSEQAGGLYEQFF. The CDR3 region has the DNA TGTGCCAGCAGTGAGCAAGCGGGGGGGTTGTATGAGCAGTTCTTC.

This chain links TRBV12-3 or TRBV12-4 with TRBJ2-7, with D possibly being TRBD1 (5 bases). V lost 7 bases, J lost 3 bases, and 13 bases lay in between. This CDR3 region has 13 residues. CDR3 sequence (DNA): TGTGCCAGCATCGCAGGGTGGGGCTACGAGCAGTACTTC. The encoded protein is CASIAGWGYEQYF.